A selection of T cell receptor beta chains follows, all from one sample in a study of OX40 agonist ivuxolimab in advanced cancers. The protocol was immunoSEQ multiplex PCR, while the TCRdb copy is restricted to in-frame clones and leaves out a portion. The table lists just under 95,000 clones, around 86% of them singletons, with more than 0.25% in the top ten. Source: CD4+ or CD8+ T cells sorted from blood, taken in a trial of the OX40 agonist ivuxolimab. All receptors come from an adult with an advanced solid tumor such as melanoma, head and neck, liver or kidney cancer. Both conserved end residues are part of each CDR3. The D gene is left open where the match is weak. Only part of the rows carry a size: once, few, many, or a class if the clone is expanded.

j_gene | d_gene | v_gene | abundance | CDR3nt | CDR3aa
TRBJ2-7 | NA | TRBV5-4 | NA | TGTGCCAGCAGCTCCAATTCGGACACCACCTACGAGCAGTACTTC | CASSSNSDTTYEQYF
TRBJ1-3 | NA | TRBV4-1 | once | TGCGCCAGCAGCCAAGTCCCAGGCTCAAGCTCTGGAAACACCATATATTTT | CASSQVPGSSSGNTIYF
TRBJ2-3 | TRBD2 | TRBV19 | NA | TGTGCCAGCAGGACTAGCGGGGGGGAAGATACGCAGTATTTT | CASRTSGGEDTQYF
TRBJ2-1 | TRBD1 | TRBV7-6 | NA | TGTGCCAGCAGCTTCCCCCAGTTGGGACAGGAGTACAATGAGCAGTTCTTC | CASSFPQLGQEYNEQFF
TRBJ2-3 | TRBD2 | TRBV5-1 | NA | TGCGCCAGCAGCTTGCGCGGGGGGGTAACAGATACGCAGTATTTT | CASSLRGGVTDTQYF
TRBJ1-4 | NA | TRBV27 | NA | TGTGCCAGCAAAGGGGGTTATGAAAAACTGTTTTTT | CASKGGYEKLFF
TRBJ1-6 | TRBD1 | TRBV14 | NA | TGTGCCAGCAGCCAAGGAACAGGGGTAGGATCACCCCTCCACTTT | CASSQGTGVGSPLHF
TRBJ2-7 | NA | TRBV7-2 | NA | TGTGCCAGCAGCTTATCCCCCGGGGTTTCCTACGAGCAGTACTTC | CASSLSPGVSYEQYF
TRBJ2-7 | NA | TRBV6-6 | NA | TGTGCCAGCACCTCCCCAAACAGGATTTCCTACGAGCAGTACTTC | CASTSPNRISYEQYF
TRBJ2-7 | TRBD1 | TRBV14 | once | TGTGCCAGCAGCCTTATCTCCCGGGACAGGTACGAGCAGTACTTC | CASSLISRDRYEQYF
TRBJ2-1 | NA | TRBV15 | NA | TGTGCCACCAGCAGAGAGGATACGGGGGTGAACAATGAGCAGTTCTTC | CATSREDTGVNNEQFF
TRBJ1-2 | NA | TRBV6-4 | NA | TGTGCCAGCAGTGACAGCGGGGAGTATGGCTACACCTTC | CASSDSGEYGYTF
TRBJ2-7 | NA | TRBV10-3 | NA | TGTGCCACCAATGGGCAGGGGGGGTACGAGCAGTACTTC | CATNGQGGYEQYF
TRBJ1-1 | NA | TRBV2 | once | TGTGCCAGCAGTGAAGCGCTGGGGGGCACTGAAGCTTTCTTT | CASSEALGGTEAFF
TRBJ2-7 | NA | TRBV19 | NA | TGTGCCAGTAGTAAGGCTAGAGATGGGTACGAGCAGTACTTC | CASSKARDGYEQYF
TRBJ2-1 | TRBD2 | TRBV6-5 | NA | TGTGCCAGCAGTTCCTACGCGGGACTAGTGGGGGAACAGTTCTTC | CASSSYAGLVGEQFF
TRBJ1-2 | TRBD1 | TRBV6-1 | few | TGTGCCAGCACCCGGACAGGGGTCGACGGCTACACCTTC | CASTRTGVDGYTF
TRBJ2-2 | NA | TRBV5-1 | once | TGCGCCAGCAGCTCGCTAAGCACCGGGGAGCTGTTTTTT | CASSSLSTGELFF
TRBJ1-1 | NA | TRBV7-9 | NA | TGTGCCAGCAGTCACGGCGGGGGGGCGCGAGGCGATGAAGCTTTCTTT | CASSHGGGARGDEAFF
TRBJ2-2 | NA | TRBV14 | few | TGTGCCAGCAGCCAAATACAGGGAGACGGCACCGGGGAGCTGTTTTTT | CASSQIQGDGTGELFF
TRBJ2-4 | TRBD2 | TRBV4-2 | NA | TGTGCCAGCAGCCCCCAGGGCGTAACTAGCGGGGGGGGCAAAAACATTCAGTACTTC | CASSPQGVTSGGGKNIQYF
TRBJ1-2 | NA | TRBV19 | few | TGTGCCAGTAGTACTGCAGGGCGGACTAACTATGGCTACACCTTC | CASSTAGRTNYGYTF
TRBJ2-7 | TRBD1 | TRBV29-1 | NA | TGCAGCGCGGCGGACAGGGTAGTTAACGAGCAGTACTTC | CSAADRVVNEQYF
TRBJ2-1 | TRBD2 | TRBV5-6 | NA | TGTGCCAGCAGCTTTACTAGCGGGGCTGCGGAGCAGTTCTTC | CASSFTSGAAEQFF
TRBJ1-3 | NA | TRBV20-1 | NA | TGCAGTGCCGGAGATGGAAACACCATATATTTT | CSAGDGNTIYF
TRBJ2-5 | TRBD1 | TRBV30 | NA | TGTGCCTGGAGTCAGGGGGCGCGGGAGACCCAGTACTTC | CAWSQGARETQYF
TRBJ1-3 | NA | TRBV7-5 | NA | TGTGCCAGAAGCTTGGAACCCTCAGGGAACTCTGGAAACACCATATATTTT | CARSLEPSGNSGNTIYF
TRBJ2-2 | NA | TRBV6-1 | once | TGTGCCAGCATCCCCAGGGGTTTTAACACCGGGGAGCTGTTTTTT | CASIPRGFNTGELFF
TRBJ1-2 | NA | TRBV5-1 | NA | TGCGCCAGCAGCTTGGTCGGGGGAAGAACCTATGGCTACACCTTC | CASSLVGGRTYGYTF
TRBJ2-5 | NA | TRBV4-1 | NA | TGCGCCAGCAGCCAAGTCATTGAGTGGCTAGCCGGTGAGACCCAGTACTTC | CASSQVIEWLAGETQYF
TRBJ1-2 | NA | TRBV29-1 | once | TGCAGCGTTGAAGCACTAGGACAGTATTATGGCTACACCTTC | CSVEALGQYYGYTF
TRBJ1-6 | NA | TRBV14 | NA | TGTGCCAGCAGCCAAGATTTGCGGTCACCCCTCCACTTT | CASSQDLRSPLHF
TRBJ2-2 | NA | TRBV6-5 | NA | TGTGCCAGCAGAACAGGGAAGAGCGCCGGGGAGCTGTTTTTT | CASRTGKSAGELFF
TRBJ2-2 | NA | TRBV5-8 | NA | TGTGCCAGCAGCGGTGGTCGCACCGGGGAGCTGTTTTTT | CASSGGRTGELFF
TRBJ2-1 | NA | TRBV5-8 | NA | TGTGCCAGCAGCTTGATGATTGAGCAGTTCTTC | CASSLMIEQFF
TRBJ2-7 | TRBD1 | TRBV7-2 | NA | TGTGCCAGCAGCTTTCCCCTTGCCGGGACAGGGGGGGTCTACGAGCAGTACTTC | CASSFPLAGTGGVYEQYF
TRBJ1-3 | NA | TRBV19 | NA | TGTGCCAGCACACCCTACGGATCAGGAAACACCATATATTTT | CASTPYGSGNTIYF
TRBJ2-5 | TRBD1 | TRBV11-2 | NA | TGTGCCAGCAGCTTACGCCCGATGGGACAGAGAGAGACCCAGTACTTC | CASSLRPMGQRETQYF
TRBJ2-1 | NA | TRBV15 | once | TGTGCCACCAGCAGCGCGATAAAACCGGGACACACGACGAGCTCCTACAATGAGCAGTTCTTC | CATSSAIKPGHTTSSYNEQFF
TRBJ1-5 | NA | TRBV10-1 | NA | TGCGCCAGCAGTGGAAGGAGAGAACGTCAGCCCCAGCATTTT | CASSGRRERQPQHF
TRBJ2-7 | NA | TRBV11-2 | NA | TGTGCCAGCAGCTTAGGCATAACAGGGAGGGACGAGCAGTACTTC | CASSLGITGRDEQYF
TRBJ1-2 | NA | TRBV4-3 | NA | TGCGCCAGCAGCCAAGAATTCGGGCAGACTCACTATGGCTACACCTTC | CASSQEFGQTHYGYTF
TRBJ1-4 | NA | TRBV7-9 | NA | TGTGCCAGCACCTTCAATTTGAATGAAAAACTGTTTTTT | CASTFNLNEKLFF
TRBJ2-2 | NA | TRBV5-1 | NA | TGCGCCAGCAGCTTGGCCAGGTCGTGGGAGACCGGGGAGCTGTTTTTT | CASSLARSWETGELFF
TRBJ2-2 | NA | TRBV4-1 | NA | TGCGCCAGCAGCCCTCATGACTCAGGGTACGGCACCGGGGAGCTGTTTTTT | CASSPHDSGYGTGELFF
TRBJ1-5 | TRBD1 | TRBV18 | NA | TGTGCCAGCTCACCACGAGGACAGGGGGATCAGCCCCAGCATTTT | CASSPRGQGDQPQHF